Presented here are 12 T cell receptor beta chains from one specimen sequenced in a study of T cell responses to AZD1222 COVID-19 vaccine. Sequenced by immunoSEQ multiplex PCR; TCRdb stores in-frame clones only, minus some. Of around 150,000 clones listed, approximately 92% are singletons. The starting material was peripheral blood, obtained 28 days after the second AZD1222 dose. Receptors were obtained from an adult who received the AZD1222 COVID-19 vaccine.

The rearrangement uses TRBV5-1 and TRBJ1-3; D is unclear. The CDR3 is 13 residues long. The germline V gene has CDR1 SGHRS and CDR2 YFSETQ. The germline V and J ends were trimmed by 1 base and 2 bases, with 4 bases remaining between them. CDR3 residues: CASSLWTGNTIYF. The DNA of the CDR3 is TGCGCCAGCAGCTTGTGGACTGGAAACACCATATATTTT.

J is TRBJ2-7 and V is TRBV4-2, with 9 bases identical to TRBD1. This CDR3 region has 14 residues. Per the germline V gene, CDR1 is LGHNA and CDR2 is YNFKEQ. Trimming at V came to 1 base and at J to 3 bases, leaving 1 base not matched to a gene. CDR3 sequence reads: CASSQGQGDYEQYF. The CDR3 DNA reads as TGTGCCAGCAGCCAAGGACAGGGGGACTACGAGCAGTACTTC.

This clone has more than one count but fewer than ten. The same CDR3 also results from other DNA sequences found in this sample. CDR3 in amino acids: CASSLKRNTEAFF. DNA for the CDR3: TGTGCCAGCAGCTTAAAGAGAAACACTGAAGCTTTCTTT. The rearrangement joins TRBV11-2 to TRBJ1-1, with D hard to call. Germline values: CDR1 SGHAT, CDR2 FQNNGV. This CDR3 contains 13 residues. Trimming removed 2 bases from V and 2 bases from J, with 6 bases in between.

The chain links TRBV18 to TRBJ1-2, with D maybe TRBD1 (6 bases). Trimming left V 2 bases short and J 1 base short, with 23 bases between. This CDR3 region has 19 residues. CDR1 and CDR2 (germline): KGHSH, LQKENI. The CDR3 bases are TGTGCCAGCTCACCAATTCAACTGGGCAGGGACACTTATAACTATGGCTACACCTTC. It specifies CASSPIQLGRDTYNYGYTF.

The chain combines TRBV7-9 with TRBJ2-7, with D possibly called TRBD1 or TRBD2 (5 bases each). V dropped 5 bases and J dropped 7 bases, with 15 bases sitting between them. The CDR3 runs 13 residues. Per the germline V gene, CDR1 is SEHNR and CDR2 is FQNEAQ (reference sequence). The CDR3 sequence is CASSPGSSGEQYF. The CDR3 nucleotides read TGTGCCAGCAGCCCAGGGTCGTCGGGAGAGCAGTACTTC.

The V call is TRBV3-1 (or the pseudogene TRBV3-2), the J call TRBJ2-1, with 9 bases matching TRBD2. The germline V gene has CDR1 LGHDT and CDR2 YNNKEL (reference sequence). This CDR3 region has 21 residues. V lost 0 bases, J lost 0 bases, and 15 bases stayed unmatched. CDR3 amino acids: CASSQELVGLAGIFSYNEQFF. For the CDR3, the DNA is TGTGCCAGCAGCCAAGAATTAGTAGGTCTAGCGGGGATTTTCTCCTACAATGAGCAGTTCTTC.

DNA of the CDR3: TGTGCCAGCAGTCCTACGGGGGGCAGATCCTACGAGCAGTACTTC. The encoded protein is CASSPTGGRSYEQYF. The gene calls are TRBV6-5 and TRBJ2-7, with D tentatively TRBD2 (7 bases). The CDR3 is 15 residues long. Germline values: CDR1 MNHEY, CDR2 SVGAGI. Trimming pared 5 bases from V and 1 base from J, leaving 15 bases between.

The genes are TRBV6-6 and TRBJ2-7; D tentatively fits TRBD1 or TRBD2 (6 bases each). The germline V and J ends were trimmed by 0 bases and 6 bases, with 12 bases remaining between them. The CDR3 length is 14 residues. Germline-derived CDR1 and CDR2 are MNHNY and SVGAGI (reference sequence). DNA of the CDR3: TGTGCCAGCAGTTACTCGAACCGGGGGCCCGAGCAGTACTTC. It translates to CASSYSNRGPEQYF.

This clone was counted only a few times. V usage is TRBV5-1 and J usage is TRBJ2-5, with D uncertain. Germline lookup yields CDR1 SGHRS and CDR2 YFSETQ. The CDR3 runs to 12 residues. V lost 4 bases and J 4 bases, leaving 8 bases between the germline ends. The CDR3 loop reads CASSPPGETQYF. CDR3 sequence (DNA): TGCGCCAGCAGCCCGCCAGGAGAGACCCAGTACTTC.

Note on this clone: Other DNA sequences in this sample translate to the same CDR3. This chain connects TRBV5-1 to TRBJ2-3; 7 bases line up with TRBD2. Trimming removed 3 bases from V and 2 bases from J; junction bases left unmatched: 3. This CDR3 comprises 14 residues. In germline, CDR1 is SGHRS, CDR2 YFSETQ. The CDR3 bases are TGCGCCAGCAGCTCAGGGACTATCACAGATACGCAGTATTTT. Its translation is CASSSGTITDTQYF.

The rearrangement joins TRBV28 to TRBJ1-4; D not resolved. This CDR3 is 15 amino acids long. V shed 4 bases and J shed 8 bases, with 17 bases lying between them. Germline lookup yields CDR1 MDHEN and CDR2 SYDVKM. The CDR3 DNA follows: TGTGCCAGCAGTTCCGAGGGTAGCCTGCGAGAAAAACTGTTTTTT. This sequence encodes CASSSEGSLREKLFF.

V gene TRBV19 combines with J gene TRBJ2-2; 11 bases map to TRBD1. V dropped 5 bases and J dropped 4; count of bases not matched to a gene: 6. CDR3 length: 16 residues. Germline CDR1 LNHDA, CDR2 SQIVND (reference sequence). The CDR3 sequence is CASSPAGTGGTGELFF. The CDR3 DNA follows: TGTGCCAGTAGTCCCGCCGGGACAGGGGGCACCGGGGAGCTGTTTTTT.